This T cell receptor (beta chain) comes out of a study of shared clonotypes between healthy human individuals. Study-wide points: It was anticipated that sequencing depth would influence how many clonotypes donors shared. Non-shared clonotypes had lower generation probabilities than those shared by all four donors.

CDR1 is KGHSH, CDR2 LQKENI, per germline. The V end lost 1 base, the J end lost 0 bases, and 10 bases lay between the germline ends. CDR3 length: 16 amino acids. TCRdb's copy holds only in-frame clones and misses some; the assay was immunoSEQ multiplex PCR. The sample gives about 1.1 million clones, about 80% of which show up once; roughly 0.65% is in the top ten. On this clone itself: Its target is not known.

The donor population consisted of healthy HIV-negative adults with no recent acute infections or vaccinations. All the donors were Caucasian adults who lived in Nashville, Tennessee. This receptor was obtained from a man aged 18 to 30 in good health. Some clones in this sample may be carry-over from other donors' samples. The source material was memory CD4+ T cells from PBMCs. This sample's subset: CD45RA-negative fraction. The chain couples TRBV18 to TRBJ2-4; D remains unclear. CDR3: CASSPLAALAKNIQYF. Written as DNA, the CDR3 is TGTGCCAGCTCACCACTCGCAGCCTTAGCCAAAAACATTCAGTACTTC.